The rows below give T cell receptor beta chains drawn from one sample of a study of T-cell memory formation after mild COVID-19. TCRdb reprocessed the 5' RACE reads with MiXCR, giving one entry per CDR3 protein. The sample gives around 450,000 distinct CDR3 sequences, 20% to 30% of which show up once; roughly 8.9% is in the top ten. The sample was PBMCs or a T cell subset sorted from them (not recorded which). The source of these receptors is an adult woman who had mild COVID-19 (a few samples of this study predate the infection). Cell type and time point are not known. Each CDR3 is given with its conserved first and last residue. D genes are given only for firm matches. Part of the rows lack a size; the others show once, few, many or a class for expanded clones.

j_call clone_size d_call v_call cdr3_aa cdr3_nt
TRBJ2-7 . . TRBV30 CAWSVQVTYEQYF TGTGCCTGGAGTGTACAGGTAACCTACGAGCAGTACTTC
TRBJ1-3 few . TRBV24-1 CATSDPSGNTIYF TGTGCCACCAGTGACCCCTCTGGAAACACCATATATTTT
TRBJ2-3 many TRBD1 TRBV18 CASSPGQGTDTQYF TGTGCCAGCTCACCAGGACAGGGTACAGATACGCAGTATTTT
TRBJ2-1 . TRBD2 TRBV6-2/TRBV6-3 CASKGGSSYNEQFF TGTGCCAGCAAAGGCGGGAGCTCCTACAATGAGCAGTTCTTC
TRBJ1-1 few . TRBV24-1 CATSSAGHPEAFF TGTGCCACCAGTAGCGCAGGCCACCCTGAAGCTTTCTTT
TRBJ1-2 . . TRBV9 CASSVDPTANYGYTF TGTGCCAGCAGCGTAGACCCCACAGCTAACTATGGCTACACCTTC
TRBJ1-2 . . TRBV7-2 CASSQRRGHYGYTF TGTGCCAGCAGCCAAAGGAGGGGCCACTATGGCTACACCTTC
TRBJ2-1 many TRBD2 TRBV2 CASRRTSGYNEQFF TGTGCCAGCAGGAGGACTAGCGGCTACAATGAGCAGTTCTTC
TRBJ1-5 . . TRBV11-2 CASSLDRQAQPQHF TGTGCCAGCAGCTTAGACAGACAAGCGCAGCCCCAGCATTTT
TRBJ2-2 few TRBD2 TRBV11-3 CASSLTGGTAGELFF TGTGCCAGCAGCTTAACCGGGGGGACGGCCGGGGAGCTGTTTTTT
TRBJ1-4 . TRBD1 TRBV15 CATSSGDRGIQEKLFF TGTGCCACCAGCAGCGGTGACAGGGGGATTCAAGAAAAACTGTTTTTT
TRBJ1-1 few TRBD1 TRBV5-6 CASSLWGTGTNTEAFF TGTGCCAGCAGCTTGTGGGGGACAGGGACGAACACTGAAGCTTTCTTT
TRBJ2-2 . . TRBV4-2 CASSPSRTGELFF TGTGCCAGCAGCCCGTCCCGGACCGGGGAGCTGTTTTTT
TRBJ2-2 few . TRBV4-1 CASSQRGENTGELFF TGCGCCAGCAGCCAACGGGGCGAGAACACCGGGGAGCTGTTTTTT
TRBJ2-1 . TRBD1 TRBV7-9 CASSHIRGFEFF TGTGCCAGCAGCCACATCAGGGGGTTCGAGTTCTTC
TRBJ2-7 . . TRBV5-1 CASSGFGYEQYF TGCGCCAGCAGTGGTTTCGGTTACGAGCAGTACTTC
TRBJ2-5 few TRBD2 TRBV25-1 CASSVGRARKTQYF TGTGCCAGCAGTGTCGGGAGGGCCCGAAAGACCCAGTACTTC
TRBJ2-3 . . TRBV7-9 CAERTVTSTDTQYF TGTGCCGAGAGAACGGTTACTAGCACAGATACGCAGTATTTT
TRBJ1-4 . . TRBV3-1 CASNRGGAREKLFF TGTGCCAGCAACCGAGGGGGGGCTCGTGAAAAACTGTTTTTT
TRBJ2-1 few TRBD2 TRBV12-3/TRBV12-4 CASSLSSGGLKEFF TGTGCCAGCAGTTTAAGTAGCGGGGGGCTAAAAGAGTTCTTC
TRBJ2-3 . . TRBV4-1 CASSQGAARLGDTQYF TGCGCCAGCAGCCAAGGGGCGGCTAGATTGGGAGATACGCAGTATTTT
TRBJ2-3 few . TRBV7-2 CASSYPQGPPPTQYF TGTGCCAGCAGCTACCCACAGGGACCGCCACCTACGCAGTATTTT
TRBJ2-5 few TRBD1 TRBV20-1 CSVSGGRGSHETQYF TGCAGTGTCTCAGGGGGCCGAGGTTCCCACGAGACCCAGTACTTC
TRBJ2-5 . TRBD2 TRBV30 CAWSPARTSGAGQTQYF TGTGCCTGGAGCCCTGCTCGGACTAGCGGGGCGGGGCAGACCCAGTACTTC
TRBJ2-5 few . TRBV5-5 CASSFGRPLETQYF TGTGCCAGCAGCTTCGGTAGGCCCTTGGAGACCCAGTACTTC
TRBJ2-6 . TRBD1 TRBV7-8 CASSLGQGVISGANVLTF TGTGCCAGCAGCCTCGGACAGGGGGTCATCTCTGGGGCCAACGTCCTGACTTTC
TRBJ1-5 few . TRBV2 CASSSTGYQPQHF TGTGCCAGCAGTTCGACAGGCTATCAGCCCCAGCATTTT
TRBJ2-7 few . TRBV7-9 CASSLPRTSSSYEQYF TGTGCCAGCAGCTTACCCCGGACCTCGAGCTCCTACGAGCAGTACTTC
TRBJ1-1 . TRBD1 TRBV4-1 CASSFTGEDEAFF TGCGCCAGCAGCTTCACAGGGGAGGATGAAGCTTTCTTT
TRBJ1-5 . . TRBV9 CASSEGGGSNQPQHF TGTGCCAGCAGCGAGGGAGGAGGAAGCAATCAGCCCCAGCATTTT